This entry concerns a single T cell receptor beta chain. The CDR3 has 15 amino acids. CDR1 is MNHEY, CDR2 SVGAGI, per germline. The germline V and J ends were trimmed by 7 bases and 8 bases, with 18 bases remaining between them. The sample belongs to a study of blood T cell repertoires in COVID-19. About the study: COVID-19 samples, acute and convalescent, were from the United States, Italy and Spain. T cells, B-cell-depleted T cells, or PBMCs provided the cDNA or gDNA that served as material.

Per the original data handling: Estimates of nucleated cell counts were drawn from the amplification of reference gene primers. Repertoires were generated with immunoSEQ multiplex PCR, while TCRdb's copy carries only in-frame clones and drops some. The V and J calls and the clone size are those of that table, but D and trimming were determined from the DNA. The sample lists roughly 100,000 clones; roughly nine tenths were seen once. The J gene is TRBJ1-6, the V gene TRBV6-5; a weak D match, TRBD1 (6 bases). The sample was peripheral blood. This receptor was taken from a man aged 50-60 years with acute or convalescent COVID-19. Written as DNA, the CDR3 is TGTGCCAGCATTCGGAGGGGGGGGATAGATTCACCCCTCCACTTT. Translation: CASIRRGGIDSPLHF.